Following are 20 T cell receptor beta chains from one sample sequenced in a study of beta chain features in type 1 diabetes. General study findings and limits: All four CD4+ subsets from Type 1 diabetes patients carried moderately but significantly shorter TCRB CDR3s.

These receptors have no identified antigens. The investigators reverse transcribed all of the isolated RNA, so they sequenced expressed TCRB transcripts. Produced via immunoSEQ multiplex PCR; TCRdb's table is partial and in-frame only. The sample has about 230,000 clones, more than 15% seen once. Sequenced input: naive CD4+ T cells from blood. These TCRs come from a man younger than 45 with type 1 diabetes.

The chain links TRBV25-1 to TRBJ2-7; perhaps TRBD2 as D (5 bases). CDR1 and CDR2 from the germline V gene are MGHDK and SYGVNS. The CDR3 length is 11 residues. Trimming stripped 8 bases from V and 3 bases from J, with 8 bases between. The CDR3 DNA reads TGTGCCAGCCTCGGGGTCTACGAGCAGTACTTC. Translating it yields CASLGVYEQYF.

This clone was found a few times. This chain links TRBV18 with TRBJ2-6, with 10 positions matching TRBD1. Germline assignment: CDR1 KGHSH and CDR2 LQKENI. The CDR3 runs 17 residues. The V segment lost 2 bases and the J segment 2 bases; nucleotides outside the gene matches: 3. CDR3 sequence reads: CASSPGQGETGANVLTF. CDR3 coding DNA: TGTGCCAGCTCACCAGGACAGGGGGAGACTGGGGCCAACGTCCTGACTTTC.

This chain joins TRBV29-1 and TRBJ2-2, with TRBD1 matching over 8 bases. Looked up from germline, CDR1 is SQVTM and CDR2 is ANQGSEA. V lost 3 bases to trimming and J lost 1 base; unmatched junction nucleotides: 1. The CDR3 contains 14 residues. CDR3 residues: CSVDGQGNTGELFF. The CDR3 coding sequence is TGCAGCGTTGATGGACAGGGGAACACCGGGGAGCTGTTTTTT.

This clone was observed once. The CDR3 region has the DNA TGCAGCGTTGAAATCCAGGGAGGGACTGAAGCTTTCTTT. Protein sequence: CSVEIQGGTEAFF. The V call is TRBV29-1, the J call TRBJ1-1; D might be TRBD1 (5 bases). The CDR3 has 13 residues. Trimming took off 2 bases at V and 5 bases at J, with 12 bases between the two ends. The germline CDR1 and CDR2 sequences are SQVTM and ANQGSEA. Looking up the rest from reference TRBV29-1 and TRBJ1-1 gives the full variable domain: SAVISQKPSRDICQRGTSLTIQCQVDSQVTMMFWYRQQPGQSLTLIATANQGSEATYESGFVIDKFPISRPNLTFSTLTVSNMSPEDSSIYLCSVEIQGGTEAFFGQGTRLTVV.

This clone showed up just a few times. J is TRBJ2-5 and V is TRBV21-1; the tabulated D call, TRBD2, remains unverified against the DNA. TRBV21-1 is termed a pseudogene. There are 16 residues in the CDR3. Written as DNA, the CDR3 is TGTGCCAGCAGCAAAGCGCTGGGAGCGTACCAAGAGACCCAGTACTTC. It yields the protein CASSKALGAYQETQYF.

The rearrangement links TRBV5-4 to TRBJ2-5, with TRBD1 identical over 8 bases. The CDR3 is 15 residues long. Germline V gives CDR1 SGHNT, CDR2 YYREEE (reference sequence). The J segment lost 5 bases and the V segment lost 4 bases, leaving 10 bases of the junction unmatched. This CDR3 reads CASSPDAGGEETQYF. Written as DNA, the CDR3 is TGTGCCAGCAGCCCGGACGCAGGGGGCGAGGAGACCCAGTACTTC.

For the CDR3, the DNA is TGTGCCAGCAGCCAAGTTGAAGTTAGTGAGCAGTTCTTC. This encodes CASSQVEVSEQFF. The chain joins TRBV4-2 to TRBJ2-1; D not resolved. The CDR3 covers 13 residues. In germline, CDR1 is LGHNA, CDR2 YNFKEQ. Trimming left V 1 base short and J 9 bases short, with 10 bases between.

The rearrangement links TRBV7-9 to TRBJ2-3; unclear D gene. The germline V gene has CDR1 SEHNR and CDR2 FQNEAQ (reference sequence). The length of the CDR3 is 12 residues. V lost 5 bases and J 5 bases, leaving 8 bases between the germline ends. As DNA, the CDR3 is TGTGCCAGCAGCCAGAGCTTAGATACGCAGTATTTT. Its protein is CASSQSLDTQYF.

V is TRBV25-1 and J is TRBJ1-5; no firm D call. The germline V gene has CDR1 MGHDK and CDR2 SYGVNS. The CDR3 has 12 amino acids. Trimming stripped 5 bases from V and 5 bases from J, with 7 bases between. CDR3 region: CASSQGYQPQHF. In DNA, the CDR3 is TGTGCCAGCAGTCAAGGGTATCAGCCCCAGCATTTT. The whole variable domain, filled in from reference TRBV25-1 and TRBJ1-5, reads EADIYQTPRYLVIGTGKKITLECSQTMGHDKMYWYQQDPGMELHLIHYSYGVNSTEKGDLSSESTVSRIRTEHFPLTLESARPSHTSQYLCASSQGYQPQHFGDGTRLSIL.

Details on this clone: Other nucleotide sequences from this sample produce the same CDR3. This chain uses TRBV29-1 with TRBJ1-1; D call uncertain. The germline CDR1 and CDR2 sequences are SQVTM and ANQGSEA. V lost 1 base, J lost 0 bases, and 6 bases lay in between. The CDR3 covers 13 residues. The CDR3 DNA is TGCAGCGTTGAAGGACGGCTGAACACTGAAGCTTTCTTT. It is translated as CSVEGRLNTEAFF.

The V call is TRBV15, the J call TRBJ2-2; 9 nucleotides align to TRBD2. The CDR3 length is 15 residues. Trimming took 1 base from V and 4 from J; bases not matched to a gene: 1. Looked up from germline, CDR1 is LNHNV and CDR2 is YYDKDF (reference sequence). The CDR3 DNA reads TGTGCCACCAGCAGAGGAGCGGGGGGCACCGGGGAGCTGTTTTTT. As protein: CATSRGAGGTGELFF.

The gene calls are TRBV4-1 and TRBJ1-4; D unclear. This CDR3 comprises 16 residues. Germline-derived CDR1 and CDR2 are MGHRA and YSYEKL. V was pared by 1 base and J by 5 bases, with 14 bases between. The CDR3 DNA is TGCGCCAGCAGCCAAGGCGCATCCAGGTCAAATGAAAAACTGTTTTTT. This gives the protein CASSQGASRSNEKLFF.

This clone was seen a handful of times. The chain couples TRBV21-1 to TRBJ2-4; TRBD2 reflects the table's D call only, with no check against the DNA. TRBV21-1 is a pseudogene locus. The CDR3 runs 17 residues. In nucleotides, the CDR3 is TGTGCCAGCAGCGGGGGACTAGCGGGATACTCCAAAAACATTCAGTACTTC. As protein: CASSGGLAGYSKNIQYF.

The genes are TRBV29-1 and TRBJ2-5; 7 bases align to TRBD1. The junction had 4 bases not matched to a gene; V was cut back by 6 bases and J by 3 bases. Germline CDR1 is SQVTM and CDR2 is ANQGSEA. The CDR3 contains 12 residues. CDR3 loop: CSVDRVKETQYF. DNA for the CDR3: TGCAGCGTCGACAGGGTTAAAGAGACCCAGTACTTC. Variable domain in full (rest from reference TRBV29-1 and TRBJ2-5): SAVISQKPSRDICQRGTSLTIQCQVDSQVTMMFWYRQQPGQSLTLIATANQGSEATYESGFVIDKFPISRPNLTFSTLTVSNMSPEDSSIYLCSVDRVKETQYFGPGTRLLVL.

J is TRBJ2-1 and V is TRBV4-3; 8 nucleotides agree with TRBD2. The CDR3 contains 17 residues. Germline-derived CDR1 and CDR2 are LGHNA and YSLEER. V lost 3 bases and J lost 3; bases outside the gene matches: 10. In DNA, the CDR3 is TGCGCCAGCAGCCATCCAGGGGCCCGGGAGGGCTACAATGAGCAGTTCTTC. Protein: CASSHPGAREGYNEQFF.

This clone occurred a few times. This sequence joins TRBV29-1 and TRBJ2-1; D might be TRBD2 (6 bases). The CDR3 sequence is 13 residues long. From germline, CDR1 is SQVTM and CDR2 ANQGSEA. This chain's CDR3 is CTEGYTKDNEQFF. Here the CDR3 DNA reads TGCACGGAGGGGTACACCAAAGACAATGAGCAGTTCTTC.

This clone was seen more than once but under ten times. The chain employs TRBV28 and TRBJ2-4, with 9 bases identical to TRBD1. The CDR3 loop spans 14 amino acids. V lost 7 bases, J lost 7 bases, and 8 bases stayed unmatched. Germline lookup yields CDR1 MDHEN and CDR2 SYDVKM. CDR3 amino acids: CASNTDRGVNIQYF. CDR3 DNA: TGTGCCAGCAACACGGACAGGGGAGTCAACATTCAGTACTTC. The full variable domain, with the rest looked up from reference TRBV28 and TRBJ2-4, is DVKVTQSSRYLVKRTGEKVFLECVQDMDHENMFWYRQDPGLGLRLIYFSYDVKMKEKGDIPEGYSVSREKKERFSLILESASTNQTSMYLCASNTDRGVNIQYFGAGTRLSVL.

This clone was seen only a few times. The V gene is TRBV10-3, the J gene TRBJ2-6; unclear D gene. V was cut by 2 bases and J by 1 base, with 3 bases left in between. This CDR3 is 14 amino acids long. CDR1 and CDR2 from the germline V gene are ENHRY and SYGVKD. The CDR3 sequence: CAISEMSGANVLTF. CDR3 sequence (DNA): TGTGCCATCAGTGAGATGTCTGGGGCCAACGTCCTGACTTTC.

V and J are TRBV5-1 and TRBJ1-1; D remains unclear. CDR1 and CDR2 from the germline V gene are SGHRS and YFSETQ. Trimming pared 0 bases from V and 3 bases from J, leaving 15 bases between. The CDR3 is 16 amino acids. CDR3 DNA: TGCGCCAGCAGCTTGGTAGGCGGTGGGATGGACACTGAAGCTTTCTTT. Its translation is CASSLVGGGMDTEAFF. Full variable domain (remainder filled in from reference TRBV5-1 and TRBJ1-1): KAGVTQTPRYLIKTRGQQVTLSCSPISGHRSVSWYQQTPGQGLQFLFEYFSETQRNKGNFPGRFSGRQFSNSRSEMNVSTLELGDSALYLCASSLVGGGMDTEAFFGQGTRLTVV.

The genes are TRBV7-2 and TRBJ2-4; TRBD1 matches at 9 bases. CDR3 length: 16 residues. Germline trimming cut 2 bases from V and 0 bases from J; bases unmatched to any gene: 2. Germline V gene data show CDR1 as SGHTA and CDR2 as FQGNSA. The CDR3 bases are TGTGCCAGCAGCTTACCGGGACAGGGAGCCAAAAACATTCAGTACTTC. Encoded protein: CASSLPGQGAKNIQYF.